The clone carrying this T cell receptor (beta chain) came up once. Clones were read by immunoSEQ multiplex PCR, and TCRdb kept only the in-frame ones, dropping some. The table lists about 160,000 clones, 85% of them singletons. The data belong to a study of blood T cell repertoires in COVID-19. Study-wide background: PBMCs, B-cell-depleted T cells, or T cells provided the cDNA or gDNA that made up the material.

The trim removed 2 bases at V and 4 bases at J, leaving 14 bases unmatched. This CDR3 comprises 17 residues. The germline V gene encodes CDR1 SGHKS and CDR2 YYEKEE (reference sequence). This clonotype originated in a human donor with acute or convalescent COVID-19. The donor label of this sample is uncertain. The chain employs TRBV5-5 and TRBJ1-1, with 7 bases lining up with TRBD1. The material sequenced was peripheral blood. The chain's CDR3 is CASSFKAGGLGGTEAFF. The CDR3 DNA follows: TGTGCCAGCAGCTTCAAAGCAGGGGGTTTAGGGGGCACTGAAGCTTTCTTT.